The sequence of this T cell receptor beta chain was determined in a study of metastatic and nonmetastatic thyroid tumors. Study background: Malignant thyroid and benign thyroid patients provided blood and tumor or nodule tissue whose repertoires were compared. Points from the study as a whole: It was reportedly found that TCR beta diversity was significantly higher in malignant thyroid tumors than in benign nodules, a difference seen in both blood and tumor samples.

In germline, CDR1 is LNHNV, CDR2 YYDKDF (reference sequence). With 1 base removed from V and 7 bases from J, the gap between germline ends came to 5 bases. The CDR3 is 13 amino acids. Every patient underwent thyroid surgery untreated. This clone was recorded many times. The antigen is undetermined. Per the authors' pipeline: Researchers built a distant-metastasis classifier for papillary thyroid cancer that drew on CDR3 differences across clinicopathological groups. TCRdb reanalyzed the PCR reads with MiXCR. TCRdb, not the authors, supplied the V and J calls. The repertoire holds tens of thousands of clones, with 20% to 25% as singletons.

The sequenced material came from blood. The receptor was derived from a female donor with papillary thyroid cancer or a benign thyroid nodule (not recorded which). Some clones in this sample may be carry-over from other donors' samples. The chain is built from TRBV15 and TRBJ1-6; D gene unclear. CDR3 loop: CATSRGLNSPLHF. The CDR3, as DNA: TGTGCCACCAGCAGAGGCCTCAATTCACCCCTCCACTTT.